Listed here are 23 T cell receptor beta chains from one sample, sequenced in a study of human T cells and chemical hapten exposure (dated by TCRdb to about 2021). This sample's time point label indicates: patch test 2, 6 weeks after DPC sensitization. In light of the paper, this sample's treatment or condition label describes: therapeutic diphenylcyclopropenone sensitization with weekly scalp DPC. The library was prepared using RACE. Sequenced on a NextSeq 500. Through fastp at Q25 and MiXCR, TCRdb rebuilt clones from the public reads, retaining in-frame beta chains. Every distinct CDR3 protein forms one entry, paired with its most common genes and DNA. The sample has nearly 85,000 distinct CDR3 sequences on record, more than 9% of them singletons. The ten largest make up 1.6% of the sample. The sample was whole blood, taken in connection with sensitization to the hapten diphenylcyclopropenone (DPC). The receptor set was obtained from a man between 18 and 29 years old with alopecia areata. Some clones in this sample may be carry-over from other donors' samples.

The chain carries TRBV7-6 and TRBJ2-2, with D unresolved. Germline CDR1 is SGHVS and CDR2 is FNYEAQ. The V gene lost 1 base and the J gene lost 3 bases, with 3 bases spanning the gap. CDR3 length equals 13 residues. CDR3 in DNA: TGTGCCAGCAGCTTAGAGGACACCGGGGAGCTGTTTTTT. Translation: CASSLEDTGELFF.

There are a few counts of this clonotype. The CDR3 loop is CASSLDGVDTGELFF. The CDR3 bases are TGCGCCAGCAGCTTGGACGGGGTTGACACCGGGGAGCTGTTTTTT. This chain uses TRBV5-1 with TRBJ2-2; D possibly corresponds to TRBD2 (5 bases). This CDR3 has 15 amino acids. Germline loops: CDR1 SGHRS, CDR2 YFSETQ. Trimming cost V 0 bases and J 3 bases, with 9 bases left between them.

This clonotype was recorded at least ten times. In DNA form, the CDR3 reads TGTGCCAGCATGGAGGGAGCCGACACCGGGGAGCTGTTTTTT. It codes for CASMEGADTGELFF. The rearrangement links TRBV6-1 to TRBJ2-2; the D gene is possibly TRBD2 (6 bases). Germline V gene data show CDR1 as MNHNS and CDR2 as SASEGT. V dropped 7 bases and J dropped 3 bases, with 12 bases sitting between them. This CDR3 is built from 14 residues.

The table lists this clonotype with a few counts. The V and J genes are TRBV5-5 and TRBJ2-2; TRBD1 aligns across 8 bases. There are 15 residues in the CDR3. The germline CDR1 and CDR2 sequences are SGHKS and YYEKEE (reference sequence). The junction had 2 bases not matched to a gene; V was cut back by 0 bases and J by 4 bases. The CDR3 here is CASSLGQGITGELFF. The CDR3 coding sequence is TGTGCCAGCAGCTTGGGACAGGGGATCACCGGGGAGCTGTTTTTT.

Here the CDR3 DNA reads TGCGCCAGCAGTGAGTCGACAGGCCCGTTACTGAACAATGAGCAGTTCTTC. It translates to CASSESTGPLLNNEQFF. This chain connects TRBV10-1 to TRBJ2-1, with D possibly TRBD1 on 6 matching bases. CDR3 size: 17 residues. Germline assignment: CDR1 WNHNN and CDR2 SYGVQD (reference sequence). V was shortened by 0 bases and J by 5 bases, with 17 bases between the two germline ends.

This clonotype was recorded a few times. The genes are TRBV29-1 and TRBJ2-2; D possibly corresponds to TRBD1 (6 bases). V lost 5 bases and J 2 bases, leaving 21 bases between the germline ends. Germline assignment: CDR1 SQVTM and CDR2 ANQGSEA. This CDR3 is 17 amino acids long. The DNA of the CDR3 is TGCAGCGTTCAGGGGCCACCTATAAAACGTAACACCGGGGAGCTGTTTTTT. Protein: CSVQGPPIKRNTGELFF.

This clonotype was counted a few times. This CDR3 is CASSLKRVAYNEQFF. DNA of the CDR3: TGTGCCAGCAGCTTAAAAAGGGTAGCCTACAATGAGCAGTTCTTC. This rearrangement joins TRBV11-3 to TRBJ2-1, with D uncertain. Germline CDR1 SGHNT, CDR2 YENEEA. This CDR3 spans 15 amino acids. With 2 bases removed from V and 2 bases from J, the gap between germline ends came to 10 bases. The full variable domain, in which reference TRBV11-3 and TRBJ2-1 provide the parts outside the CDR3, is EAGVVQSPRYKIIEKKQPVAFWCNPISGHNTLYWYLQNLGQGPELLIRYENEEAVDDSQLPKDRFSAERLKGVDSTLKIQPAELGDSAVYLCASSLKRVAYNEQFFGPGTRLTVL.

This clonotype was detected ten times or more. In DNA form, the CDR3 reads TGTGCCAGCAGCCAACGCCTCCGAGGGGGCGAGACTAGCACAGATACGCAGTATTTT. Its translation: CASSQRLRGGETSTDTQYF. The chain links TRBV4-2 to TRBJ2-3; 7 bases are a match to TRBD1. Germline trimming cut 2 bases from V and 0 bases from J; bases unmatched to any gene: 14. CDR1 LGHNA and CDR2 YNFKEQ come from the germline V gene. The CDR3 spans 19 residues.

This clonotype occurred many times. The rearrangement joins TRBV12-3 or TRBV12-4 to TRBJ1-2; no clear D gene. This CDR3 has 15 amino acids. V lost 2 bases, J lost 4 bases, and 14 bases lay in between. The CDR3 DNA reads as TGTGCCAGCAGTTTAAGGCTCCCCTCGGGCTATGGCTACACCTTC. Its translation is CASSLRLPSGYGYTF.

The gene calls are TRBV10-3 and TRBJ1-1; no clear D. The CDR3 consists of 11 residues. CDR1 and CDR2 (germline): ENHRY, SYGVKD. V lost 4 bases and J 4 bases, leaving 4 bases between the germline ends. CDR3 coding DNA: TGTGCCATCAGTGTGGGCACTGAAGCTTTCTTT. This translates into CAISVGTEAFF.

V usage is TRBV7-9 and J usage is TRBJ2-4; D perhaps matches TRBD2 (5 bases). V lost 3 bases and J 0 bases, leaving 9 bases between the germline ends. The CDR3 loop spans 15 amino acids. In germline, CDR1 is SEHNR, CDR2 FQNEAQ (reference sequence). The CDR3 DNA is TGTGCCAGCAGCTTGGAGGATCTAGCCAAAAACATTCAGTACTTC. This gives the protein CASSLEDLAKNIQYF.

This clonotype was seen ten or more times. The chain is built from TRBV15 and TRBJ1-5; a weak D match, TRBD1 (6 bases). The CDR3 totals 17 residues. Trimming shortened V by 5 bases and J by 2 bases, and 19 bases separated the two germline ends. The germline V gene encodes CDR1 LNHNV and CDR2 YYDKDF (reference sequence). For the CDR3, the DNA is TGTGCCACCAGCCCACGCTTTGAGGCAGGGGGCAATCAGCCCCAGCATTTT. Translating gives CATSPRFEAGGNQPQHF.

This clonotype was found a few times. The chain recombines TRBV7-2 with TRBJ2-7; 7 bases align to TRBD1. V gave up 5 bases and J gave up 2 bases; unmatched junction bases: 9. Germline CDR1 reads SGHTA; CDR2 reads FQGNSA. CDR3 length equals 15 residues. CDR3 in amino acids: CASSAGTAKPYEQYF. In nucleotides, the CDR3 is TGTGCCAGCAGCGCCGGGACAGCTAAACCCTACGAGCAGTACTTC.

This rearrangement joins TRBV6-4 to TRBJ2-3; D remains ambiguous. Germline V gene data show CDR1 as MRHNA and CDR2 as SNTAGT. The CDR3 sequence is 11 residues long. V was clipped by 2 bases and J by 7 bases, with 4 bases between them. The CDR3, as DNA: TGTGCCAGCAGTGACGAGTATACGCAGTATTTT. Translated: CASSDEYTQYF.

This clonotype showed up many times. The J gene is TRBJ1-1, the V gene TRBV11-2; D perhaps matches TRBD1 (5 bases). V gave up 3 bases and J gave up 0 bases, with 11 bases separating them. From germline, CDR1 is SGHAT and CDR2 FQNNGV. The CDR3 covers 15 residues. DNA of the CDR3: TGTGCCAGCAGCTTGGAGACAGTCATGAACACTGAAGCTTTCTTT. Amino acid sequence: CASSLETVMNTEAFF.

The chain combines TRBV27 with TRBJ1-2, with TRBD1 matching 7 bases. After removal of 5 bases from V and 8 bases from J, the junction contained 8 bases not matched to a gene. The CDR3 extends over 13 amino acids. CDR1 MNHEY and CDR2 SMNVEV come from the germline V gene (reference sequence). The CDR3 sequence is CASSPSRGRGYTF. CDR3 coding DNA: TGTGCCAGCAGTCCCTCTAGGGGGCGAGGCTACACCTTC.

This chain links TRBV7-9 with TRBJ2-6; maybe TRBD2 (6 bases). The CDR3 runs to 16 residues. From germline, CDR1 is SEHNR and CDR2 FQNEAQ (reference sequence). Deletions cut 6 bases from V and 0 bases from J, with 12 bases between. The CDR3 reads CASSGDFYSGANVLTF. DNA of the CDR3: TGTGCCAGCAGTGGGGACTTTTACTCTGGGGCCAACGTCCTGACTTTC.

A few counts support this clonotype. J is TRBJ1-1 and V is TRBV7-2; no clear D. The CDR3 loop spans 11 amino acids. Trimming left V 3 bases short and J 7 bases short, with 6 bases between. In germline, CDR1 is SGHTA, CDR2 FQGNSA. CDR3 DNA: TGTGCCAGCAGCTTCCATAGTGAAGCTTTCTTT. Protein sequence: CASSFHSEAFF.

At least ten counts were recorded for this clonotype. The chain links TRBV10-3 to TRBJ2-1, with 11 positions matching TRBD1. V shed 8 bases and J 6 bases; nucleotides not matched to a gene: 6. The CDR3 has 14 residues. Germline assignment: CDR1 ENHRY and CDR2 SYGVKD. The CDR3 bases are TGTGCCATCGGGACCGGGACAGGGGGCAATGAGCAGTTCTTC. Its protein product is CAIGTGTGGNEQFF.

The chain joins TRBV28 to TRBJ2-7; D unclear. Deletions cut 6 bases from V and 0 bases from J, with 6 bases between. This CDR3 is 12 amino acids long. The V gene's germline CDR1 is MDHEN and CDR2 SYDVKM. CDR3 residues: CASRINSYEQYF. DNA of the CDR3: TGTGCCAGCAGGATCAACTCCTACGAGCAGTACTTC. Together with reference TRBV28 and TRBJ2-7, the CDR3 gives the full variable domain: DVKVTQSSRYLVKRTGEKVFLECVQDMDHENMFWYRQDPGLGLRLIYFSYDVKMKEKGDIPEGYSVSREKKERFSLILESASTNQTSMYLCASRINSYEQYFGPGTRLTVT.

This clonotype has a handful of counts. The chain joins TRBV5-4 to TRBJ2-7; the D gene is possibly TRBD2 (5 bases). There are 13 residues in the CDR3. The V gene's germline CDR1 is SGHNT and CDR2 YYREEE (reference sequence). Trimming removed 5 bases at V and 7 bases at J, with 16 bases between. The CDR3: CASSHEISGEQYV. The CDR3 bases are TGTGCCAGCAGTCATGAAATCTCGGGAGAGCAGTACGTC.

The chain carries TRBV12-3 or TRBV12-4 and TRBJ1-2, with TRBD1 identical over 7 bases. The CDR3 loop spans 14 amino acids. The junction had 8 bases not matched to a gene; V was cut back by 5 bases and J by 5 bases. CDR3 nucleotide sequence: TGTGCCAGCAGTCAGGACAGGAGGGATTATGGCTACACCTTC. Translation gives CASSQDRRDYGYTF.

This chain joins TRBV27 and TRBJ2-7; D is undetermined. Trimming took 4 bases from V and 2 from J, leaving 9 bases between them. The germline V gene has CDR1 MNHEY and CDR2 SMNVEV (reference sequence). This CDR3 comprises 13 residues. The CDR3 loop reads CASSYTETYEQYF. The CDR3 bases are TGTGCCAGCAGTTACACAGAAACCTACGAGCAGTACTTC.